This T cell receptor beta chain comes out of a study of post-analysis software for immune sequencing data. Study context: The disease courses covered relapsing-remitting, secondary progressive and progressive-relapsing multiple sclerosis.

Study-wide results and limits: Patients carried four or five TRBV segments more frequently than controls did, and TRBV5-6, TRBV5-1 and TRBV20-1 were among them.

V was trimmed by 0 bases and J by 0 bases, leaving 9 bases between them. The CDR3 runs 15 residues. Germline-derived CDR1 and CDR2 are DFQATT and SNEGSKA (reference sequence). Details on this clonotype: Its antigen remains unknown.

Presence of unique molecular identifiers characterized the TCR beta cDNA libraries. MiXCR, run by TCRdb on the PCR reads, gives a single entry per CDR3 protein. Among about 760,000 distinct CDR3 sequences, roughly 27% were seen once, and the ten largest hold roughly 0.57%. The rearrangement uses TRBV20-1 and TRBJ1-5; D unresolved. The sequence derives from a girl between 10 and 17 years old with multiple sclerosis. The sequencing input was blood. The CDR3 bases are TGCAGTGCTAGAGATCATCAATATAGCAATCAGCCCCAGCATTTT. Translating gives CSARDHQYSNQPQHF.